This TCR beta chain comes out of a study of blood T cell repertoires in COVID-19. V lost 3 bases to trimming and J lost 7 bases; unmatched junction nucleotides: 9. The CDR3 totals 15 residues. CDR1 SGHKS and CDR2 YYEKEE come from the germline V gene (reference sequence). Profiled with immunoSEQ multiplex PCR; TCRdb holds only in-frame clones, not every one. This table holds about 270,000 clones, 91% found once. Sequencing input: PBMCs or T cells enriched from blood (not recorded which). The clonotype was recovered from a man aged 35 to 55 who had been exposed to COVID-19. The chain has TRBV5-5 and TRBJ2-7, with 11 bases fitting TRBD1. The CDR3 reads CASSYTGQGVGEQYF. The CDR3 DNA sequence: TGTGCCAGCAGCTACACGGGACAGGGGGTAGGGGAGCAGTACTTC.